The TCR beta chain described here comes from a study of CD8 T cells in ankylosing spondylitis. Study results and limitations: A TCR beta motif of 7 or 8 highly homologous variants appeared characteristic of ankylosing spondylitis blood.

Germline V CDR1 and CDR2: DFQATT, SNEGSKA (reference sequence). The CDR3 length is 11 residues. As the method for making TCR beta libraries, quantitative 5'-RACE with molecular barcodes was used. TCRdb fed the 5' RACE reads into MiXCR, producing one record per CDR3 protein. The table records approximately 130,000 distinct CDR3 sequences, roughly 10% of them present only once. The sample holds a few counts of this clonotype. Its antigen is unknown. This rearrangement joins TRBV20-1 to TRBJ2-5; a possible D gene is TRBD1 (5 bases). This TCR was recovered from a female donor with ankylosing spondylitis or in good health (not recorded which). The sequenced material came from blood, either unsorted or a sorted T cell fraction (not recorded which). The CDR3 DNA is TGCAGCCAGGGTAAAGGAGAGACCCAGTACTTC. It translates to CSQGKGETQYF.